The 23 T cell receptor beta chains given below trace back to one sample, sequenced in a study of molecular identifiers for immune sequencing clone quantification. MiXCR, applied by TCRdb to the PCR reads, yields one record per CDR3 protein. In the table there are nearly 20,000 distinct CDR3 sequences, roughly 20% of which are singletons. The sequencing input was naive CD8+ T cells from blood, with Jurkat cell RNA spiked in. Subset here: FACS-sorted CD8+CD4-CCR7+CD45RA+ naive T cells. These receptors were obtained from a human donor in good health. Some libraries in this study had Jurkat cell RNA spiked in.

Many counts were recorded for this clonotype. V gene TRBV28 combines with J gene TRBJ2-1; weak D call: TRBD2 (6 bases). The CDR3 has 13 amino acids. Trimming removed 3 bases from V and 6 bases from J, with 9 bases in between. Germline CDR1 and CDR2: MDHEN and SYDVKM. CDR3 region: CASSFAGFNEQFF. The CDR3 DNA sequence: TGTGCCAGCAGTTTTGCGGGGTTCAATGAGCAGTTCTTC.

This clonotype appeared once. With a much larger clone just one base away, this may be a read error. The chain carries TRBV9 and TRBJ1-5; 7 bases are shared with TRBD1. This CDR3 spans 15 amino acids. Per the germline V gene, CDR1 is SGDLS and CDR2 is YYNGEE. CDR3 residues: CAGSQHGDRNQPQHF. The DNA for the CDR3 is TGTGCCGGCAGCCAGCATGGGGACAGAAATCAGCCCCAGCATTTT.

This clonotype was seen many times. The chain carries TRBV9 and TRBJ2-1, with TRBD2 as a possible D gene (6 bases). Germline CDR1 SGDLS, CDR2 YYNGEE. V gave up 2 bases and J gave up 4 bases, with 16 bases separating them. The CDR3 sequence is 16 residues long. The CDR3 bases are TGTGCCAGCAGCGTTGCTGGTGCGGGACCGTACAATGAGCAGTTCTTC. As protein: CASSVAGAGPYNEQFF.

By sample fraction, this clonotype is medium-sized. The CDR3 DNA reads TGTGCCACCAGCAGAGAGGAGGCAGCCAGGGGCTATAATTCACCCCTCCACTTT. It yields the protein CATSREEAARGYNSPLHF. This rearrangement joins TRBV15 to TRBJ1-6, with D perhaps matching TRBD1 (6 bases). V dropped 0 bases and J dropped 3 bases, with 15 bases sitting between them. This CDR3 has 18 residues. CDR1 and CDR2 from the germline V gene are LNHNV and YYDKDF (reference sequence).

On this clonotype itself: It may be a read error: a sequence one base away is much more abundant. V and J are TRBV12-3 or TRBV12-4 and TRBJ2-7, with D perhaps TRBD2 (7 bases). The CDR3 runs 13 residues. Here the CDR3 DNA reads TGTGCCTGCAGTTTGGGGGGGCCCGGCGAGCAGTACTTC. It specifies CACSLGGPGEQYF.

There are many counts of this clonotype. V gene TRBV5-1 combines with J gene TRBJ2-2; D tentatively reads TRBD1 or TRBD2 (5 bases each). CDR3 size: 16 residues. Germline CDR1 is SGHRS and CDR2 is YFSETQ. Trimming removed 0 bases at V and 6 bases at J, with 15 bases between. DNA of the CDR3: TGCGCCAGCAGCTTGGCGGGGCAGTCGGATGCCGGGGAGCTGTTTTTT. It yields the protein CASSLAGQSDAGELFF.

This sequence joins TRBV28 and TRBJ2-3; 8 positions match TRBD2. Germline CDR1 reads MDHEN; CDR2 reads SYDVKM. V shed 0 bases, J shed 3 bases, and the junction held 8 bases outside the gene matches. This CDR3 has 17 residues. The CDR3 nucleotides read TGTGCCAGCAGTTTATGGACTAGCGACGAGGGAACAGATACGCAGTATTTT. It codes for CASSLWTSDEGTDTQYF. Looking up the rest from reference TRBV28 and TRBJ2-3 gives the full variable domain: DVKVTQSSRYLVKRTGEKVFLECVQDMDHENMFWYRQDPGLGLRLIYFSYDVKMKEKGDIPEGYSVSREKKERFSLILESASTNQTSMYLCASSLWTSDEGTDTQYFGPGTRLTVL.

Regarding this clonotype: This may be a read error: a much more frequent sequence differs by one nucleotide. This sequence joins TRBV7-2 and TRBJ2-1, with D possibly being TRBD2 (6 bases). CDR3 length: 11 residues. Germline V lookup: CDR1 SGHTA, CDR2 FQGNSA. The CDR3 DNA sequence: TGTGCCAACAGCGGGTACAATGAGCAGTTCTTC. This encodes CANSGYNEQFF.

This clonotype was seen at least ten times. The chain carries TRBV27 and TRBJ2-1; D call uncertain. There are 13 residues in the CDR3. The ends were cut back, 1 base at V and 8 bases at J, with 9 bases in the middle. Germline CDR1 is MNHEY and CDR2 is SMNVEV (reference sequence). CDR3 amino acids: CASSLLGNYEQFF. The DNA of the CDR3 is TGTGCCAGCAGTTTATTAGGGAATTATGAGCAGTTCTTC.

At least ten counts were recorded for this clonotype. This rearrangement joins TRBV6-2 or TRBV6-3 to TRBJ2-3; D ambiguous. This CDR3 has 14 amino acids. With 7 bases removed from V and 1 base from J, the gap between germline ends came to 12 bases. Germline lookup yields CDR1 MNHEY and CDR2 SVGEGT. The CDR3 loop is CASTTVWGTDTQYF. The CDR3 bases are TGTGCCAGCACGACTGTCTGGGGCACAGATACGCAGTATTTT.

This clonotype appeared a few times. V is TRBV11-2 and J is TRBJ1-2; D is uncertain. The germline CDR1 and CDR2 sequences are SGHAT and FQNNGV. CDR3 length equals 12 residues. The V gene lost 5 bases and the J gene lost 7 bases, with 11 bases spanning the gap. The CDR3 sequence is CASSPSLGGYTF. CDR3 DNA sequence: TGTGCCAGCAGCCCCTCCCTGGGTGGCTACACCTTC.

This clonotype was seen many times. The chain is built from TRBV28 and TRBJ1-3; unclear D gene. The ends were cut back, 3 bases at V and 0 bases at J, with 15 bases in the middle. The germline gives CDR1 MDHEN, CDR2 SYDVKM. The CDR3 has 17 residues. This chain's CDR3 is CASSFPLTSFSGNTIYF. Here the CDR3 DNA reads TGTGCCAGCAGTTTCCCCTTGACTTCATTCTCTGGAAACACCATATATTTT.

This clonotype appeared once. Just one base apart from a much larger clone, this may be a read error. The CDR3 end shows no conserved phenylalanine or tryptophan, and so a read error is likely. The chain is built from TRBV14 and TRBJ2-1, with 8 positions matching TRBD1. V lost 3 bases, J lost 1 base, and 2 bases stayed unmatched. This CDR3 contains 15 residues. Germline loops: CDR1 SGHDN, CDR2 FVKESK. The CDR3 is CASSQGQASYNEQFS. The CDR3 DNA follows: TGTGCCAGCAGCCAGGGACAGGCATCCTACAATGAGCAGTTCTCC.

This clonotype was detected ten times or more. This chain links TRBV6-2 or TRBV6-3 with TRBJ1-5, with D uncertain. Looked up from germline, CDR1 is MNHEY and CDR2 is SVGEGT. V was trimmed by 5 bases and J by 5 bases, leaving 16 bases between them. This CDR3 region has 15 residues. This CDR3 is CASSALTKLDQPQHF. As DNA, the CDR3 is TGTGCCAGCAGTGCATTGACGAAACTTGATCAGCCCCAGCATTTT.

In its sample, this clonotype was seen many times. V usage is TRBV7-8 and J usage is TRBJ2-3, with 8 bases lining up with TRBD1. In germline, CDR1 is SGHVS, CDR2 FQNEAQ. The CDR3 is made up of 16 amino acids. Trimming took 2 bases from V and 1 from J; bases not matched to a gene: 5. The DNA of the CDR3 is TGTGCCAGCAGCTTACGGACAGGGTACGGCACAGATACGCAGTATTTT. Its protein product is CASSLRTGYGTDTQYF.

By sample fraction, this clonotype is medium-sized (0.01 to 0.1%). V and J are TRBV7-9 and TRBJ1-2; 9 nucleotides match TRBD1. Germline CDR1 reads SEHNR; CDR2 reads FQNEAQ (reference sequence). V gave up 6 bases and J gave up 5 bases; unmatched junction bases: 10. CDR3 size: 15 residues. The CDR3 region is CASRFQRGQGYGYTF. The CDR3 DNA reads TGTGCCAGCAGGTTCCAGAGGGGACAGGGATATGGCTACACCTTC.

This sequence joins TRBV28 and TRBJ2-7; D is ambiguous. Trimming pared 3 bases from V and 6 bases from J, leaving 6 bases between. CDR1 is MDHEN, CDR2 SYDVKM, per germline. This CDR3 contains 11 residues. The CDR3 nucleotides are TGTGCCAGCAGTTTCTCTTCCGAGCAGTACTTC. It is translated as CASSFSSEQYF.

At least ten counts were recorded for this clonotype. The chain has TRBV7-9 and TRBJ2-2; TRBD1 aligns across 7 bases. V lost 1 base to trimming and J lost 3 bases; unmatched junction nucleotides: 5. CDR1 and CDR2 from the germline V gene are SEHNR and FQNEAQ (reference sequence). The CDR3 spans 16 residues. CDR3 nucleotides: TGTGCCAGCAGCTTAGGAAGGGGGCAGCACACCGGGGAGCTGTTTTTT. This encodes CASSLGRGQHTGELFF.

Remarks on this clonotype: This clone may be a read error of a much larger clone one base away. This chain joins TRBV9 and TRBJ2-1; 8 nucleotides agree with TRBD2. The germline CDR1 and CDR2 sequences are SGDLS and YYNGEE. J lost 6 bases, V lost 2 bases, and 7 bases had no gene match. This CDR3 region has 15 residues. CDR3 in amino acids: CASSVSGKDFNEQFF. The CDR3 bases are TGTGCCAGCAGCGTTAGCGGGAAGGATTTCAATGAGCAGTTCTTC.

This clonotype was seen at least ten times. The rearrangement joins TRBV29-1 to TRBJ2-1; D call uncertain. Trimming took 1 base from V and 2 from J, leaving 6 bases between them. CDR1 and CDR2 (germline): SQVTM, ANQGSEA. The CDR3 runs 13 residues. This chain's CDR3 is CSVEGSAYNEQFF. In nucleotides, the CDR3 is TGCAGCGTTGAAGGCAGCGCCTACAATGAGCAGTTCTTC.

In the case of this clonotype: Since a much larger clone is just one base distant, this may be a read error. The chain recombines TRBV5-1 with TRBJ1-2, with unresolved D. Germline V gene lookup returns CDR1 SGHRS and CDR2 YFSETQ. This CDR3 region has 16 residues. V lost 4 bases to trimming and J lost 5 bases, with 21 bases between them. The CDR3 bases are TGCGCCAGCAGCCCCTGGGTTCCGGGGTCCGATTATGGCTACACCTTC. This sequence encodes CASSPWVPGSDYGYTF. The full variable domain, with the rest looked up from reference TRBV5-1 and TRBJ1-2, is KAGVTQTPRYLIKTRGQQVTLSCSPISGHRSVSWYQQTPGQGLQFLFEYFSETQRNKGNFPGRFSGRQFSNSRSEMNVSTLELGDSALYLCASSPWVPGSDYGYTFGSGTRLTVV.

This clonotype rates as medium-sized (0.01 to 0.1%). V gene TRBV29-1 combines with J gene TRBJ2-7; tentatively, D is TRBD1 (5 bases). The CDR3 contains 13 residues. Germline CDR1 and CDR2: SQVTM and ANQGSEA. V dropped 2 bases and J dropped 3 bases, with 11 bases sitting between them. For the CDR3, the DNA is TGCAGCGTTGAATTGGCCAGGGACTACGAGCAGTACTTC. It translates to CSVELARDYEQYF.

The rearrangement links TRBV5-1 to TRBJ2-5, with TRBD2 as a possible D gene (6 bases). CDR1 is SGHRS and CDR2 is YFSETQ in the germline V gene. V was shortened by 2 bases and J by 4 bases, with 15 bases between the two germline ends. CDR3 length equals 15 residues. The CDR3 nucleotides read TGCGCCAGCAGCTTTGAAGGGAGGTCAGGAGAGACCCAGTACTTC. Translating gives CASSFEGRSGETQYF.